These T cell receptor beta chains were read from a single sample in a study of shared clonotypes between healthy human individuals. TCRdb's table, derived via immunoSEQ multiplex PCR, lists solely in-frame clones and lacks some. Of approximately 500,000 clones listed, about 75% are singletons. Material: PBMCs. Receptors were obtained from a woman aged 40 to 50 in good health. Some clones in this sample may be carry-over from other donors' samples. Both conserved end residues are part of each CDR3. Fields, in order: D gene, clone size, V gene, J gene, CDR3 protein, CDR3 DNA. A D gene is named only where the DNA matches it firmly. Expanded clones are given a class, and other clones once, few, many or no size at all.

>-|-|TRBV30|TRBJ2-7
CAWSLGFYEQYF
TGTGCCTGGAGCCTAGGGTTCTACGAGCAGTACTTC
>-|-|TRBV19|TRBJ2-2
CASSWDTNTGELFF
TGTGCCAGTAGTTGGGACACCAACACCGGGGAGCTGTTTTTT
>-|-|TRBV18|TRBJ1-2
CASSPGGQGYGYTF
TGTGCCAGCTCACCGGGGGGGCAAGGCTATGGCTACACCTTC
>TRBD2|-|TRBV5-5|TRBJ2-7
CASSFRGDGEQYF
TGTGCCAGCAGCTTCCGGGGGGATGGCGAGCAGTACTTC
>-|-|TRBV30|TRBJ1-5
CAWSVGGSRSNQPQHF
TGTGCCTGGAGTGTTGGGGGATCTCGGAGCAATCAGCCCCAGCATTTT
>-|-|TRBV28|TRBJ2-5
CASSFPQGRRYQETQYF
TGTGCCAGCAGTTTCCCCCAGGGCCGACGGTACCAAGAGACCCAGTACTTC
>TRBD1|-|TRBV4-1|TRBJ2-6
CASSQFIGTGVSDGANVLTF
TGCGCCAGCAGCCAATTCATCGGGACAGGGGTATCGGATGGGGCCAACGTCCTGACTTTC
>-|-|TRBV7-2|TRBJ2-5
CASSLAPNRETQYF
TGTGCCAGCAGCTTAGCTCCGAACCGAGAGACCCAGTACTTC
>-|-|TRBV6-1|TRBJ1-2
CASSENLGVGYGYTF
TGTGCCAGCAGTGAGAATTTGGGGGTGGGCTATGGCTACACCTTC
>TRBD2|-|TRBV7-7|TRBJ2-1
CASSLGLGSYNEQFF
TGTGCCAGCAGCCTCGGACTAGGCTCCTACAATGAGCAGTTCTTC
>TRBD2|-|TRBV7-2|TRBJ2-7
CASSWTSGGTYEQYF
TGTGCCAGCAGCTGGACTAGCGGAGGAACCTACGAGCAGTACTTC
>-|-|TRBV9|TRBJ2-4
CASSFRPETTKNIQYF
TGTGCCAGCAGCTTCCGACCAGAAACGACCAAAAACATTCAGTACTTC
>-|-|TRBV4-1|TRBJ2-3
CASSQVMTASTDTQYF
TGCGCCAGCAGCCAAGTGATGACGGCTAGCACAGATACGCAGTATTTT
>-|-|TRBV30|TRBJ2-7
CAWSGAGSYEQYF
TGTGCCTGGAGTGGGGCAGGATCCTACGAGCAGTACTTC
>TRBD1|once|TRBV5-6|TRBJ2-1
CASSSGQGFSDRNEQFF
TGTGCCAGCAGCTCGGGACAGGGCTTTTCGGATAGAAATGAGCAGTTCTTC
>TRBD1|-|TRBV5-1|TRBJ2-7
CASSLQGAVYEQYF
TGCGCCAGCAGCTTGCAGGGGGCGGTCTACGAGCAGTACTTC
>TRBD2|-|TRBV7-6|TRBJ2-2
CASSFGLGRALNGELFF
TGTGCCAGCAGCTTCGGCCTCGGGAGGGCCCTTAACGGGGAGCTGTTTTTT
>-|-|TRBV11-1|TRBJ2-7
CASSPRRGGYEQYF
TGTGCCAGCAGCCCGCGGAGGGGGGGCTACGAGCAGTACTTC
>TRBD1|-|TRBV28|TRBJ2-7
CASSTGTGNEQYF
TGTGCCAGCAGCACTGGGACAGGCAACGAGCAGTACTTC
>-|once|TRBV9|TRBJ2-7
CASSVGLAFSYEQYF
TGTGCCAGCTCGGTGGGGCTAGCTTTCTCCTACGAGCAGTACTTC
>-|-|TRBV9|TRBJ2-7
CASSVGTTSYEQYF
TGTGCCAGCAGCGTGGGGACCACCTCCTACGAGCAGTACTTC
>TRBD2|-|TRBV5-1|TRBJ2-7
CASSAGLAGGGEQYF
TGCGCCAGCAGCGCCGGACTAGCGGGAGGAGGCGAGCAGTACTTC
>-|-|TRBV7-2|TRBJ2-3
CASSQKSHTDTQYF
TGTGCCAGCAGCCAAAAAAGCCACACAGATACGCAGTATTTT
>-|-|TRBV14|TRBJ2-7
CASSQGPFYEQYF
TGTGCCAGCAGCCAAGGCCCCTTCTACGAGCAGTACTTC
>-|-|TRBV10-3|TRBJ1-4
CAISESGARNEKLFF
TGTGCCATCAGTGAGTCGGGAGCTAGGAATGAAAAACTGTTTTTT
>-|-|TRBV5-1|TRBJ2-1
CASSPNWGDNEQFF
TGCGCCAGCAGCCCTAATTGGGGCGACAATGAGCAGTTCTTC
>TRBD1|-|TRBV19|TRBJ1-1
CASSKNRGNTEAFF
TGTGCCAGTAGTAAAAACAGGGGGAACACTGAAGCTTTCTTT
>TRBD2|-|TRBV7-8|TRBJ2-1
CASRLGTSGRGVNEQFF
TGTGCCAGCAGGCTCGGGACTAGCGGGAGAGGGGTCAATGAGCAGTTCTTC
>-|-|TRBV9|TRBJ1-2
CASSVDRNYGYTF
TGTGCCAGCAGCGTAGACAGGAACTATGGCTACACCTTC
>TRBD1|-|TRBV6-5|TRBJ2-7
CASSLGQGYEQYF
TGTGCCAGCAGTCTGGGACAGGGCTACGAGCAGTACTTC
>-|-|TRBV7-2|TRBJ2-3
CASSSTFGADTQYF
TGTGCCAGCAGCTCTACCTTCGGGGCAGATACGCAGTATTTT
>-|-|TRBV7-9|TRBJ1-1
CASSLRGSEAFF
TGTGCCAGCAGCTTACGGGGGTCTGAAGCTTTCTTT
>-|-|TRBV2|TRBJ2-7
CASSRGLQVSSYEQYF
TGTGCCAGCAGTCGGGGGCTACAGGTGAGCTCCTACGAGCAGTACTTC
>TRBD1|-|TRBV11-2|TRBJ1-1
CASSYSVGQGNTEAFF
TGTGCCAGCAGCTATAGTGTGGGACAGGGGAACACTGAAGCTTTCTTT
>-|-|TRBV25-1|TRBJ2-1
CASSDEGLHPEYNEQFF
TGTGCCAGCAGTGACGAGGGACTCCATCCGGAGTACAATGAGCAGTTCTTC
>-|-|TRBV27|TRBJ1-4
CASSGGSTNEKLFF
TGTGCCAGCAGTGGTGGATCAACTAATGAAAAACTGTTTTTT